Reported below is one T cell receptor beta chain. Its antigen remains unknown. This specimen includes other DNA sequences encoding the same CDR3. The CDR3 covers 13 residues. Germline CDR1 is SGHRS and CDR2 is YFSETQ. V was cut by 5 bases and J by 2 bases, with 9 bases left in between. The protocol was immunoSEQ multiplex PCR, while the TCRdb copy is restricted to in-frame clones and leaves out a portion. The sample lists 130,000 to 150,000 clones, about 86% occurring once. This sample was taken from a study of T cell responses to AZD1222 COVID-19 vaccine. Notes on the study in general: Females outnumbered males among donors, who were mostly white British; clonal diversity was possibly underestimated. Seropositive status at baseline applied to only five or six AZD1222 recipients.

This clonotype originated in an adult who received the AZD1222 COVID-19 vaccine. The chain has TRBV5-1 and TRBJ2-3; no definite D call. Sequences were derived from peripheral blood, sampled 28 days after the second AZD1222 dose. Written as DNA, the CDR3 is TGCGCCAGCAGTTCGAGTCCCACAGATACGCAGTATTTT. This translates into CASSSSPTDTQYF. The complete variable domain, with remaining parts taken from reference TRBV5-1 and TRBJ2-3, reads KAGVTQTPRYLIKTRGQQVTLSCSPISGHRSVSWYQQTPGQGLQFLFEYFSETQRNKGNFPGRFSGRQFSNSRSEMNVSTLELGDSALYLCASSSSPTDTQYFGPGTRLTVL.